Listed below are T cell receptor beta chains from one sample, sequenced in a study of radiotherapy plus CTLA-4 blockade in lung cancer. Only in-frame clones appear in the TCRdb table, and some are missing; sequencing was by immunoSEQ multiplex PCR. The top ten clones hold about 3% of a sample with around 26,000 clones, around 70% of them seen once. The sample here was peripheral blood, taken from a patient treated with radiotherapy plus ipilimumab. The receptor set was obtained from a human donor with non-small cell lung cancer whose response to radiotherapy plus ipilimumab could not be evaluated. The conserved cysteine and the conserved F or W are not part of the CDR3 here. Fields, in order: clone size, V gene, J gene, CDR3 protein. Part of the rows lack a size; the others show once, few, many or a class for expanded clones.

.	TRBV18	TRBJ1-1	ASSLEQGAIAEAF
.	TRBV6-5	TRBJ1-1	ASSEDRVNTEAF
.	TRBV6-1	TRBJ1-6	ASSERGDREIITLH
.	TRBV28	TRBJ1-1	ASREGTGGNTEAF
once	TRBV18	TRBJ1-5	ASSPEYSNQPQH
.	TRBV28	TRBJ2-7	ASGTGNHEQY
.	TRBV5-1	TRBJ2-7	ASSLQVISYEQY
few	TRBV7-2	TRBJ2-4	ASSNSGTSGRAKNIQY
.	TRBV2	TRBJ1-5	ASSEGQAGNQPQH
.	TRBV10-3	TRBJ1-2	AISGGGGSAKKDNYGYT
.	TRBV10-3	TRBJ1-1	ATLRTSGDWNGAF
.	TRBV11-2	TRBJ1-2	ASSLDFWGQGGGYT
.	TRBV5-1	TRBJ1-1	ASFGTRSTEAF
.	TRBV2	TRBJ2-1	ASRGVAGGHEQF
.	TRBV30	TRBJ2-3	ACEQGALGDTQY
.	TRBV18	TRBJ2-5	ASSPVQGLAQETQY
once	TRBV12-5	TRBJ1-1	ASAPEPGQNTEAF
once	TRBV9	TRBJ1-6	ASSVEQGDSPLH
once	TRBV19	TRBJ1-5	ASSSGPGQGRDQPQH
.	TRBV9	TRBJ2-5	ASSGRTGVLETQY
.	TRBV11-2	TRBJ2-7	ASSLISHHEQY
once	TRBV15	TRBJ2-7	ATRREGARSSYEQY
medium-sized	TRBV10-3	TRBJ1-4	AISRGATNEKLF
few	TRBV7-8	TRBJ1-1	ASSLVEGWNTEAF
.	TRBV5-1	TRBJ2-5	ASTSWGGRETQY
.	TRBV11-2	TRBJ1-2	ASSPSRVRGFREGYGYT